This T cell receptor beta chain was profiled in a study of OX40 agonist ivuxolimab in advanced cancers. The study sampled blood at baseline, cycle 4 day 1, and cycle 7 day 1. Repertoires were generated with immunoSEQ multiplex PCR, while TCRdb's copy carries only in-frame clones and drops some. The sample consists of some 46,000 clones, over 70% of them appearing once. CDR1 is SGHNT and CDR2 is YYREEE in the germline V gene (reference sequence). The CDR3 extends over 13 amino acids. V was pared by 1 base and J by 2 bases, with 6 bases between. This TCR was recovered from an adult with an advanced solid tumor such as melanoma, head and neck, liver or kidney cancer. V and J are TRBV5-4 and TRBJ1-2; no firm D call. This specimen consisted of CD4+ or CD8+ T cells sorted from blood, obtained in a trial of the OX40 agonist ivuxolimab. The CDR3 DNA is TGTGCCAGCAGCTTGCGATCGAACTATGGCTACACCTTC. Protein: CASSLRSNYGYTF.